Below are 17 T cell receptor beta chains sequenced from a single sample in a study of neoadjuvant anti-PD-1 for oral cavity cancer. Clones were sequenced by immunoSEQ multiplex PCR, and TCRdb holds only the in-frame ones, with some missing. The repertoire has around 8,000 clones, around 70% of them found once; the top ten carry under 3.5%. Noted time point: after neoadjuvant nivolumab, at surgical resection. The sample consisted of PBMCs, taken after nivolumab (anti-PD-1) treatment. The receptors were gathered from a person aged 40 to 85 with oral cavity squamous cell carcinoma.

The chain links TRBV27 to TRBJ2-7; 10 positions agree with TRBD1. CDR1 and CDR2 (germline): MNHEY, SMNVEV (reference sequence). The length of the CDR3 is 15 residues. J gave up 6 bases and V 0 bases, and 5 bases lay outside the gene matches. Written as DNA, the CDR3 is TGTGCCAGCAGTTTATCGGGACAGGGGAATGGCGAGCAGTACTTC. It encodes CASSLSGQGNGEQYF.

This clone was seen more than once but under ten times. This chain links TRBV10-1 with TRBJ2-7; maybe TRBD1 (6 bases). The V gene lost 4 bases and the J gene lost 7 bases, with 17 bases spanning the gap. The CDR3 is made up of 14 amino acids. Germline lookup yields CDR1 WNHNN and CDR2 SYGVQD (reference sequence). The CDR3 sequence: CASSGDKEMKEQYF. The CDR3 DNA follows: TGCGCCAGCAGTGGGGACAAGGAAATGAAAGAGCAGTACTTC.

The V gene is TRBV5-6, the J gene TRBJ1-1, with TRBD1 as a possible D gene (5 bases). This CDR3 is 14 amino acids long. The germline V gene has CDR1 SGHDT and CDR2 YYEEEE. V dropped 3 bases and J dropped 3 bases, with 12 bases sitting between them. The CDR3 DNA sequence: TGTGCCAGCAGCTGGGGCAGGGAGGACACTGAAGCTTTCTTT. It codes for CASSWGREDTEAFF. The full variable domain, rest sourced from reference TRBV5-6 and TRBJ1-1, is DAGVTQSPTHLIKTRGQQVTLRCSPKSGHDTVSWYQQALGQGPQFIFQYYEEEERQRGNFPDRFSGHQFPNYSSELNVNALLLGDSALYLCASSWGREDTEAFFGQGTRLTVV.

The J gene is TRBJ1-5, the V gene TRBV5-5; D ambiguous. The CDR3 extends over 14 amino acids. V lost 2 bases and J 1 base, leaving 7 bases between the germline ends. CDR1 is SGHKS, CDR2 YYEKEE, per germline (reference sequence). CDR3 sequence reads: CASSLGSSNQPQHF. CDR3 sequence (DNA): TGTGCCAGCAGCTTAGGTTCCAGCAATCAGCCCCAGCATTTT.

The chain employs TRBV11-2 and TRBJ2-3, with 13 bases fitting TRBD2. The CDR3 sequence is 18 residues long. V lost 2 bases to trimming and J lost 1 base; unmatched junction nucleotides: 6. Per the germline V gene, CDR1 is SGHAT and CDR2 is FQNNGV. In DNA, the CDR3 is TGTGCCAGCAGCTTATCCCAGACTAGCGGGGGGCGCACAGATACGCAGTATTTT. Translating gives CASSLSQTSGGRTDTQYF.

Only a few counts were recorded for this clone. The rearrangement joins TRBV6-6 to TRBJ2-7, with 8 bases aligning to TRBD1. The germline V gene encodes CDR1 MNHNY and CDR2 SVGAGI (reference sequence). The CDR3 loop spans 14 amino acids. The junction had 4 bases not matched to a gene; V was cut back by 6 bases and J by 0 bases. CDR3: CASRGQAVSYEQYF. CDR3 DNA: TGTGCCAGCAGGGGACAGGCCGTCTCCTACGAGCAGTACTTC.

This clone was counted a single time. The chain recombines TRBV5-1 with TRBJ2-7, with D unresolved. V lost 5 bases, J lost 2 bases, and 11 bases lay in between. This CDR3 has 13 residues. Germline V gives CDR1 SGHRS, CDR2 YFSETQ. The chain's CDR3 is CASSSRPPYEQYF. CDR3 coding DNA: TGCGCCAGCAGTAGTAGACCACCCTACGAGCAGTACTTC.

The J gene is TRBJ1-2, the V gene TRBV7-2; TRBD1 matches 7 bases. Looked up from germline, CDR1 is SGHTA and CDR2 is FQGNSA. CDR3 length: 16 amino acids. The junction had 6 bases not matched to a gene; V was cut back by 0 bases and J by 2 bases. The CDR3: CASSLARTGGNYGYTF. CDR3 bases: TGTGCCAGCAGCTTAGCGCGGACAGGTGGAAACTATGGCTACACCTTC. The full variable domain, completed using reference TRBV7-2 and TRBJ1-2, is GAGVSQSPSNKVTEKGKDVELRCDPISGHTALYWYRQSLGQGLEFLIYFQGNSAPDKSGLPSDRFSAERTGGSVSTLTIQRTQQEDSAVYLCASSLARTGGNYGYTFGSGTRLTVV.

The chain joins TRBV28 to TRBJ2-3, with 8 bases identical to TRBD2. Germline V lookup: CDR1 MDHEN, CDR2 SYDVKM. Unmatched junction bases numbered 6, after V lost 4 bases and J lost 6 bases. The CDR3 has 14 amino acids. The CDR3 reads CASSSSGGGDTQYF. The CDR3 bases are TGTGCCAGCAGTTCGAGCGGGGGTGGTGATACGCAGTATTTT. The whole variable domain, remainder taken from reference TRBV28 and TRBJ2-3, is DVKVTQSSRYLVKRTGEKVFLECVQDMDHENMFWYRQDPGLGLRLIYFSYDVKMKEKGDIPEGYSVSREKKERFSLILESASTNQTSMYLCASSSSGGGDTQYFGPGTRLTVL.

This clone appeared a single time. This chain links TRBV5-1 with TRBJ2-3, with D perhaps matching TRBD1 or TRBD2 (7 bases each). This CDR3 has 14 residues. Trimming left V 7 bases short and J 3 bases short, with 15 bases between. CDR1 is SGHRS, CDR2 YFSETQ, per germline. The CDR3 here is CASDREGPTDTQYF. CDR3 coding DNA: TGCGCCAGCGACAGGGAGGGCCCTACAGATACGCAGTATTTT.

The chain employs TRBV9 and TRBJ2-6; 7 bases fit TRBD1. V shed 2 bases and J 3 bases; nucleotides not matched to a gene: 2. CDR3 size: 15 residues. Per the germline V gene, CDR1 is SGDLS and CDR2 is YYNGEE. The CDR3 region is CASSVGQFGANVLTF. CDR3 nucleotide sequence: TGTGCCAGCAGCGTGGGACAGTTTGGGGCCAACGTCCTGACTTTC.

The chain uses TRBV9 and TRBJ1-2; D remains unclear. V lost 3 bases and J 4 bases, leaving 7 bases between the germline ends. The CDR3 contains 12 residues. Germline loops: CDR1 SGDLS, CDR2 YYNGEE. The CDR3 loop is CASSAYSYGYTF. DNA for the CDR3: TGTGCCAGCAGCGCCTACAGCTATGGCTACACCTTC.

This clone was seen only once. The rearrangement uses TRBV18 and TRBJ1-1, with D possibly TRBD1 on 5 matching bases. This CDR3 region has 13 residues. The V and J ends lost 6 bases and 2 bases respectively, with 10 bases between them. CDR1 is KGHSH and CDR2 is LQKENI in the germline V gene. CDR3 sequence: CASSYGANTEAFF. For the CDR3, the DNA is TGTGCCAGCTCTTATGGGGCTAACACTGAAGCTTTCTTT. Full variable domain (outside the CDR3, taken from reference TRBV18 and TRBJ1-1): NAGVMQNPRHLVRRRGQEARLRCSPMKGHSHVYWYRQLPEEGLKFMVYLQKENIIDESGMPKERFSAEFPKEGPSILRIQQVVRGDSAAYFCASSYGANTEAFFGQGTRLTVV.

V and J are TRBV5-8 and TRBJ2-2; perhaps TRBD2 as D (5 bases). V was cut by 0 bases and J by 0 bases, with 12 bases left in between. CDR1 and CDR2 from the germline V gene are SGHTS and YDEGEE. CDR3 length equals 17 residues. The CDR3 loop reads CASSLGPWTPNTGELFF. The CDR3 DNA is TGTGCCAGCAGCTTGGGGCCTTGGACTCCGAACACCGGGGAGCTGTTTTTT.

The CDR3, as DNA: TGTGCCAGCAGCTTAGGGGGTCGCAGGGCCCAAGAGACCCAGTACTTC. Translation gives CASSLGGRRAQETQYF. The chain links TRBV7-2 to TRBJ2-5; D might be TRBD1 (5 bases). The CDR3 is made up of 16 amino acids. CDR1 and CDR2 from the germline V gene are SGHTA and FQGNSA. V was trimmed by 1 base and J by 1 base, leaving 13 bases between them.

J is TRBJ2-1 and V is TRBV9; perhaps TRBD2 as D (6 bases). Trimming shortened V by 0 bases and J by 3 bases, and 10 bases separated the two germline ends. The germline gives CDR1 SGDLS, CDR2 YYNGEE. The CDR3 has 15 residues. The CDR3 DNA is TGTGCCAGCAGCGTAGGGGTAGCGGTCTACAATGAGCAGTTCTTC. Amino acid sequence: CASSVGVAVYNEQFF.

This chain connects TRBV27 to TRBJ2-2; no definite D call. CDR3 length: 12 residues. With 5 bases removed from V and 2 bases from J, the gap between germline ends came to 3 bases. Germline V gene data show CDR1 as MNHEY and CDR2 as SMNVEV (reference sequence). The CDR3 DNA sequence: TGTGCCAGCAGTCCAAACACCGGGGAGCTGTTTTTT. Translated: CASSPNTGELFF.